The present entry profiles one TCR beta chain with its context. Its matching antigen is unknown. The data are from a study of T cells in Graves' hyperthyroidism and ophthalmopathy. TCR beta CDR3 regions were amplified from RNA transcripts. The HTBI primer set was used in a first-round RT-PCR of the TCR CDR3. MiXCR was run by TCRdb on the multiplex PCR reads, yielding one entry per CDR3 protein. The sample has about 410,000 distinct CDR3 sequences; under 15% are singletons. Study-level points and caveats: Most thyroid clonotypes expanded above 0.001 were also detected in blood. Separating ophthalmopathy from stable hyperthyroidism was achieved by a 13 V-J model.

Patients showing uncontrolled infection, other autoimmune disease, pregnancy or lactation were ineligible. V lost 3 bases and J 0 bases, leaving 7 bases between the germline ends. Germline assignment: CDR1 MNHEY and CDR2 SMNVEV (reference sequence). There are 14 residues in the CDR3. The origin of this receptor is a young man with Graves' ophthalmopathy. The chain combines TRBV27 with TRBJ2-3; no clear D. Sequenced sample: blood. CDR3 residues: CASSFPESTDTQYF. CDR3 bases: TGTGCCAGCAGTTTCCCCGAGAGCACAGATACGCAGTATTTT.